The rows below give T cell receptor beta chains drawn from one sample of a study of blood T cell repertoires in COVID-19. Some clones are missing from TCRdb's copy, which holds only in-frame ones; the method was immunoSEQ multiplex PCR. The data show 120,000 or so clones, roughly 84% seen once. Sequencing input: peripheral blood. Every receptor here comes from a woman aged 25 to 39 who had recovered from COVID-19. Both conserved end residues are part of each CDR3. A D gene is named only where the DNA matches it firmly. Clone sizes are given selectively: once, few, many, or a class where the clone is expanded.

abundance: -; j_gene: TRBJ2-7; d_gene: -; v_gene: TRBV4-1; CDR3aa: CASSQEQGASYEQYF; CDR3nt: TGCGCCAGCAGCCAAGAACAGGGCGCTTCCTACGAGCAGTACTTC
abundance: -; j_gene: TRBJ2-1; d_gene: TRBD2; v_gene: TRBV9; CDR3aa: CASSVTGTSALGPYNEQFF; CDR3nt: TGTGCCAGCAGCGTGACCGGGACTAGCGCCCTGGGACCCTACAATGAGCAGTTCTTC
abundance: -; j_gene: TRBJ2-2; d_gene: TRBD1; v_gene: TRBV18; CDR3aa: CASSPGQGLWTGELFF; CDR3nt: TGTGCCAGCTCACCAGGACAGGGGTTGTGGACCGGGGAGCTGTTTTTT
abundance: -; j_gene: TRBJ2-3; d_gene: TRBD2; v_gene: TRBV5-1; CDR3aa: CASAGGLGTDTQYF; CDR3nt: TGCGCCAGCGCGGGGGGGCTTGGTACAGATACGCAGTATTTT
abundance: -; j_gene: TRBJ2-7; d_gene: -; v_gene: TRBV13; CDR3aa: CASRPSVGQGPVSYEQYF; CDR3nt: TGTGCCAGCAGACCCTCCGTCGGTCAGGGGCCAGTCTCCTACGAGCAGTACTTC
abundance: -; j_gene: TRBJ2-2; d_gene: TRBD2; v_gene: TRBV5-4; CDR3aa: CASKREGANTGELFF; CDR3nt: TGTGCCAGCAAAAGGGAGGGCGCGAACACCGGGGAGCTGTTTTTT
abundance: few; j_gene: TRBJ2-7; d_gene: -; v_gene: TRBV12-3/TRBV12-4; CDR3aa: CASSSRGPYEQYF; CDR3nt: TGTGCCAGCAGTTCACGGGGTCCCTACGAGCAGTACTTC
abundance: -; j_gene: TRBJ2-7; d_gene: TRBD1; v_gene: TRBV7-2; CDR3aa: CASSPREGQASYEQYF; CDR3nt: TGTGCCAGCAGCCCCAGAGAGGGACAGGCTTCCTACGAGCAGTACTTC
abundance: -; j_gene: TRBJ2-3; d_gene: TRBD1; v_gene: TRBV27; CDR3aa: CASSPASGQRTDTQYF; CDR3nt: TGTGCCAGCAGCCCAGCTTCGGGACAGCGCACAGATACGCAGTATTTT
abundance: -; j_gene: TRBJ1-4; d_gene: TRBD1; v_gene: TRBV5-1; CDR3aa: CASSFGTGNEKLFF; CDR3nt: TGCGCCAGCAGCTTCGGGACAGGGAATGAAAAACTGTTTTTT
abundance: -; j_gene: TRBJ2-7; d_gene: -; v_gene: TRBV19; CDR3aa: CASSNGGEQYF; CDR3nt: TGTGCCAGTAGTAACGGGGGCGAGCAGTACTTC
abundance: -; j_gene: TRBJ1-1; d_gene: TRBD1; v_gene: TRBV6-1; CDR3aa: CASSESRTGLTEAFF; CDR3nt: TGTGCCAGCAGTGAATCAAGGACAGGGTTAACTGAAGCTTTCTTT
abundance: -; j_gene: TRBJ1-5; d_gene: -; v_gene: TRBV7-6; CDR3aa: CASSLGGSQPQHF; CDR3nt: TGTGCCAGCAGCTTAGGAGGAAGTCAGCCCCAGCATTTT
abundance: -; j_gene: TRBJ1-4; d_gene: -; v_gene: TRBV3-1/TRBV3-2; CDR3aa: CASSRVTGMANEKLFF; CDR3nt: TGTGCCAGCAGCCGCGTTACAGGGATGGCTAATGAAAAACTGTTTTTT
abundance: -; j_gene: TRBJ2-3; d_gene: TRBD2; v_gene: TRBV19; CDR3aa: CASSRRTSGGKMASTDTQYF; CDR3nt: TGTGCCAGTAGTAGAAGGACTAGCGGGGGGAAGATGGCTAGCACAGATACGCAGTATTTT
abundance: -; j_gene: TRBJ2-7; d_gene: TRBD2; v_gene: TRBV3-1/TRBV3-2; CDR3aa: CASSPLAGAEQYF; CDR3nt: TGTGCCAGCAGCCCCTTAGCGGGAGCCGAGCAGTACTTC
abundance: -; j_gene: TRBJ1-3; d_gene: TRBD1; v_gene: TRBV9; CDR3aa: CASSVGVGQGNTIYF; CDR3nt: TGTGCCAGCAGCGTAGGAGTGGGACAGGGAAACACCATATATTTT
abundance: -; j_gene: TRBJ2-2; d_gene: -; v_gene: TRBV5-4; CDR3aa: CASSFATENTGELFF; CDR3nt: TGTGCCAGCAGCTTCGCGACAGAGAACACCGGGGAGCTGTTTTTT
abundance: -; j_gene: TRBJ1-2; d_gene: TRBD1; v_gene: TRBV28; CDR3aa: CASSLGGRGSDGYTF; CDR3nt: TGTGCCAGCAGTTTAGGGGGCAGGGGGTCGGATGGCTACACCTTC
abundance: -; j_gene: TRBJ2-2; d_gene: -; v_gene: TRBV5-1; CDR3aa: CASSLAQTYTGELFF; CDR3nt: TGCGCCAGCAGCTTGGCACAGACATACACCGGGGAGCTGTTTTTT
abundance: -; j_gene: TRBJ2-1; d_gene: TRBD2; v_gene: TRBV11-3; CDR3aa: CASSSALAGGNEQFF; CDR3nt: TGTGCCAGCAGCTCCGCTTTAGCGGGGGGGAATGAGCAGTTCTTC
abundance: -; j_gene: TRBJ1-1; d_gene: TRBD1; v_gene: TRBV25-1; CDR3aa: CASSELAGGYTEAFF; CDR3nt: TGTGCCAGCAGTGAATTGGCAGGGGGATACACTGAAGCTTTCTTT
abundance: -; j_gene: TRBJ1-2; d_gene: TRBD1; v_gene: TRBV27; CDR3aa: CASSDRDRGFLAGYTF; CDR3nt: TGTGCCAGCAGTGACCGGGACAGGGGTTTTTTGGCTGGCTACACCTTC
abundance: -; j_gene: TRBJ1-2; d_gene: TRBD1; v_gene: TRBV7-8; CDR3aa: CASSLGQGLGYTF; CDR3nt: TGTGCCAGCAGCTTGGGACAGGGCCTGGGCTACACCTTC
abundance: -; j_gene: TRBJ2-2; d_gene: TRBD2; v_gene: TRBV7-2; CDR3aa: CASTLPLAGGPNTGELFF; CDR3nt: TGTGCCAGCACCCTCCCTCTAGCGGGAGGGCCAAACACCGGGGAGCTGTTTTTT
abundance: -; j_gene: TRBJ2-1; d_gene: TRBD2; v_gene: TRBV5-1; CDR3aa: CASSPGLAFDEQFF; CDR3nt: TGCGCCAGCAGCCCCGGACTAGCCTTCGATGAGCAGTTCTTC